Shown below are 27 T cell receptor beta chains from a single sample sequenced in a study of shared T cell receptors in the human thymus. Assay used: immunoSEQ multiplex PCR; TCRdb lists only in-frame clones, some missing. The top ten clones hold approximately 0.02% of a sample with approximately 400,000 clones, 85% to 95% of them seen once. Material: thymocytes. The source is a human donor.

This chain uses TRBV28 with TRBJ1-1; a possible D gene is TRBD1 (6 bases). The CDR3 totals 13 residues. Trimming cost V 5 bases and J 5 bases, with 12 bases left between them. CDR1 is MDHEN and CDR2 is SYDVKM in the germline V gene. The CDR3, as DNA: TGTGCCAGCAGTCCCCGGGGGCAGACTGAAGCTTTCTTT. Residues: CASSPRGQTEAFF.

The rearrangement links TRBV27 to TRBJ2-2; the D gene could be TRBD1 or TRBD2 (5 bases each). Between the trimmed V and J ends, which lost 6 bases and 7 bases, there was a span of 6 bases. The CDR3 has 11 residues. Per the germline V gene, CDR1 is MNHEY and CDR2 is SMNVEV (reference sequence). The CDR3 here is CASRRGGELFF. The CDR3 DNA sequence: TGTGCCAGCAGGAGGGGCGGGGAGCTGTTTTTT.

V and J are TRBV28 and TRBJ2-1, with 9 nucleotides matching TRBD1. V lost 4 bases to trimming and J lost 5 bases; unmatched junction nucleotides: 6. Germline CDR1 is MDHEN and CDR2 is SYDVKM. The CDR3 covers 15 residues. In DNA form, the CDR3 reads TGTGCCAGCAGTTCGCCCGGGACAGGGAACAATGAGCAGTTCTTC. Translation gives CASSSPGTGNNEQFF. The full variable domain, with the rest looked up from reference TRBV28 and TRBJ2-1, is DVKVTQSSRYLVKRTGEKVFLECVQDMDHENMFWYRQDPGLGLRLIYFSYDVKMKEKGDIPEGYSVSREKKERFSLILESASTNQTSMYLCASSSPGTGNNEQFFGPGTRLTVL.

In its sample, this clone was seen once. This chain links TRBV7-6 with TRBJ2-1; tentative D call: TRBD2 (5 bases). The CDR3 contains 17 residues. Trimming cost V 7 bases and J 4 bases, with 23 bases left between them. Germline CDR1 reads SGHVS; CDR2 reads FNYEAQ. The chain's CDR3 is CASTKLDPHGNYNEQFF. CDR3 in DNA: TGTGCCAGCACCAAGCTGGACCCCCACGGGAATTACAATGAGCAGTTCTTC.

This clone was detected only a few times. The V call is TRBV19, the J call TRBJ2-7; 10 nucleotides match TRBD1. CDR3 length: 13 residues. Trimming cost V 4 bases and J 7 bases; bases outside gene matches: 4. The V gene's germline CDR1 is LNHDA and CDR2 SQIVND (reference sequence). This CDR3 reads CASSTGTGDEQYF. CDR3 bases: TGTGCCAGTAGTACCGGGACAGGGGATGAGCAGTACTTC.

The DNA for the CDR3 is TGTGCCACCAGCAGGGACAGGAGCCCCTCTGGAAACACCATATATTTT. It specifies CATSRDRSPSGNTIYF. The rearrangement joins TRBV15 to TRBJ1-3, with 7 bases lining up with TRBD1. Germline values: CDR1 LNHNV, CDR2 YYDKDF (reference sequence). This CDR3 comprises 16 residues. V lost 3 bases to trimming and J lost 0 bases; unmatched junction nucleotides: 5.

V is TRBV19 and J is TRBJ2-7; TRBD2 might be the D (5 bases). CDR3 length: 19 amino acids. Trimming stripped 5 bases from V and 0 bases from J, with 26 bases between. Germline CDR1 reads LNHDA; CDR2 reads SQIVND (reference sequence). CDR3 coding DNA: TGTGCCAGTAGTCTCAAAGGTCTAGCTCCAGATTCTAGCTCCTACGAGCAGTACTTC. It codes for CASSLKGLAPDSSSYEQYF.

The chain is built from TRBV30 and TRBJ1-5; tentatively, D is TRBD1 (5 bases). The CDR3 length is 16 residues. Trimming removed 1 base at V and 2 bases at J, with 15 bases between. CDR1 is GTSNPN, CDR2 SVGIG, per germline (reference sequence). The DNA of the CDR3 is TGTGCCTGGAGTGCTCGATGGCAGGGCCGCAATCAGCCCCAGCATTTT. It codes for CAWSARWQGRNQPQHF.

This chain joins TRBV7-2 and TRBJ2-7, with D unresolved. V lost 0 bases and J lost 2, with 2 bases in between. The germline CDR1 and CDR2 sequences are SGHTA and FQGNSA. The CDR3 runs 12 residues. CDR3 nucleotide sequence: TGTGCCAGCAGCTTAGCTACCTACGAGCAGTACTTC. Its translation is CASSLATYEQYF. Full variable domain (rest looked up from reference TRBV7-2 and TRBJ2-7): GAGVSQSPSNKVTEKGKDVELRCDPISGHTALYWYRQSLGQGLEFLIYFQGNSAPDKSGLPSDRFSAERTGGSVSTLTIQRTQQEDSAVYLCASSLATYEQYFGPGTRLTVT.

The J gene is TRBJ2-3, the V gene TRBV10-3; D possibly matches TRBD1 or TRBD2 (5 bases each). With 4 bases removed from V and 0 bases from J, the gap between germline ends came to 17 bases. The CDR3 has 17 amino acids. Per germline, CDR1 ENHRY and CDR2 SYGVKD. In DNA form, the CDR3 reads TGTGCCATCAGTGGTTCGATGGGGGTTCCTAGCACAGATACGCAGTATTTT. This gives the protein CAISGSMGVPSTDTQYF.

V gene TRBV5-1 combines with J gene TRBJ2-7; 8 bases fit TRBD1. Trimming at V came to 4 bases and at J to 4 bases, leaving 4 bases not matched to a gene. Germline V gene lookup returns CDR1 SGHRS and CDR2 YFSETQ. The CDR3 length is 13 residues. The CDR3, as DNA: TGCGCCAGCAGCCCGAGACAGGGGTACGAGCAGTACTTC. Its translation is CASSPRQGYEQYF.

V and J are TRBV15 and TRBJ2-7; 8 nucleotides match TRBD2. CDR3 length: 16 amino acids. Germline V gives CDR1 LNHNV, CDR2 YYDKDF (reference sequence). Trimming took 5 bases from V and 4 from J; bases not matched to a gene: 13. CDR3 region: CATSVILAVEGYEQYF. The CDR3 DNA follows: TGTGCCACCAGCGTAATACTAGCGGTGGAGGGGTACGAGCAGTACTTC.

The CDR3 is CASSLESPRGYTF. The CDR3 region has the DNA TGTGCCAGCAGCTTAGAATCCCCGAGGGGCTACACCTTC. The chain links TRBV7-2 to TRBJ1-2; D not resolved. Trimming took off 1 base at V and 8 bases at J, with 11 bases between the two ends. Germline V gene lookup returns CDR1 SGHTA and CDR2 FQGNSA. The CDR3 runs 13 residues.

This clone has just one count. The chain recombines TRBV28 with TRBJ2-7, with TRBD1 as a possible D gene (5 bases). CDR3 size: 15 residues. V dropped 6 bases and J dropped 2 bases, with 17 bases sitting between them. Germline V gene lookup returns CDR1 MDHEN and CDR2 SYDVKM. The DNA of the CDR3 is TGTGCCAGCAGCCCCGTTCAGGGTGTCACCTACGAGCAGTACTTC. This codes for CASSPVQGVTYEQYF.

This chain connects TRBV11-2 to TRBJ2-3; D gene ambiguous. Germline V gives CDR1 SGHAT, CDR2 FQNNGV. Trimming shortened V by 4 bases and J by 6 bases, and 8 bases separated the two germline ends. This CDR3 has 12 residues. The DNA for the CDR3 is TGTGCCAGCAGCTCCCCCGGGGATACGCAGTATTTT. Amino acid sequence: CASSSPGDTQYF.

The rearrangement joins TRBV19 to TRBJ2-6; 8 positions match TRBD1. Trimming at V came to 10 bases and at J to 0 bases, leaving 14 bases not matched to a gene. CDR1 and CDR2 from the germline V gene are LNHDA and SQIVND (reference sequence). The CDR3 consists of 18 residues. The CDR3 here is CATKASPGGPSGANVLTF. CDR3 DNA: TGTGCCACCAAGGCTTCCCCAGGGGGCCCCTCTGGGGCCAACGTCCTGACTTTC.

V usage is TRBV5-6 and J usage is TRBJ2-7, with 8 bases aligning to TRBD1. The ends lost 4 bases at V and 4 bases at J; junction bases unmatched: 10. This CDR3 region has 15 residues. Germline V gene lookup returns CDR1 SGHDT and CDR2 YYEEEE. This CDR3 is CASSGLRGRDYEQYF. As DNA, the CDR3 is TGTGCCAGCAGCGGACTCAGGGGGCGCGATTACGAGCAGTACTTC.

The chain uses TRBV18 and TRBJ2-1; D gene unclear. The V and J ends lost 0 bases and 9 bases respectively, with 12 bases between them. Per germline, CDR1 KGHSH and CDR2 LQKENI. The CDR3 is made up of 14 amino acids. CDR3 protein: CASSPPEPGSEQFF. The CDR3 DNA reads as TGTGCCAGCTCACCACCGGAGCCGGGCAGTGAGCAGTTCTTC.

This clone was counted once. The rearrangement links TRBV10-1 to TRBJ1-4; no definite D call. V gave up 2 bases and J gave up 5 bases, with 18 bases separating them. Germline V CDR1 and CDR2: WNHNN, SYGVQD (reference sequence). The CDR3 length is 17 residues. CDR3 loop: CASSEVRRPLVNEKLFF. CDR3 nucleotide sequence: TGCGCCAGCAGTGAGGTACGGCGGCCTCTGGTAAATGAAAAACTGTTTTTT.

The CDR3 loop reads CASSVDRGVGTYEQYF. The CDR3 DNA follows: TGTGCCAGCAGCGTAGACAGGGGGGTAGGGACCTACGAGCAGTACTTC. The chain employs TRBV9 and TRBJ2-7; 8 bases are shared with TRBD1. V lost 0 bases, J lost 2 bases, and 7 bases stayed unmatched. Germline V CDR1 and CDR2: SGDLS, YYNGEE. The CDR3 is made up of 16 amino acids.

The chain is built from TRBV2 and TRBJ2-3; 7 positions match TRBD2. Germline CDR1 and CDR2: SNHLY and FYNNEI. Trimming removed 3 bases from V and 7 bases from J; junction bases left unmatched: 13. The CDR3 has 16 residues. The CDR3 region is CASSERGAGAENTQYF. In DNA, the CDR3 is TGTGCCAGCAGTGAGCGTGGGGCGGGAGCCGAGAATACGCAGTATTTT.

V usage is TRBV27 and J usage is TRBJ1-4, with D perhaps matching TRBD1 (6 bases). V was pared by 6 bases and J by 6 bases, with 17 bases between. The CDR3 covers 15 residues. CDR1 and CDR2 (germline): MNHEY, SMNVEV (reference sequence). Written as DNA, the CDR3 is TGTGCCAGCAGCCAGGTACAGGGTCCTCATGAAAAACTGTTTTTT. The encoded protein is CASSQVQGPHEKLFF. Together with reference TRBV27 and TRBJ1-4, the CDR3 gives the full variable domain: EAQVTQNPRYLITVTGKKLTVTCSQNMNHEYMSWYRQDPGLGLRQIYYSMNVEVTDKGDVPEGYKVSRKEKRNFPLILESPSPNQTSLYFCASSQVQGPHEKLFFGSGTQLSVL.

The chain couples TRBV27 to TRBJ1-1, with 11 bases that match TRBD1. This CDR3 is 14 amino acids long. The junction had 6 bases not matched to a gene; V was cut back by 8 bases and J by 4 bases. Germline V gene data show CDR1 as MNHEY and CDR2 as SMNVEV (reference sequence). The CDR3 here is CASGTDRGLTEAFF. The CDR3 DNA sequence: TGTGCCAGCGGGACGGACAGGGGGCTCACTGAAGCTTTCTTT.

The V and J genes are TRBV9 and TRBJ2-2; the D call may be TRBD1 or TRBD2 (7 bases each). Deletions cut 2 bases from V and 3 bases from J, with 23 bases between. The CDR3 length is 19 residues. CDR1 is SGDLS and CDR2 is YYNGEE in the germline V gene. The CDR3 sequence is CASSVLLTGPGGDTGELFF. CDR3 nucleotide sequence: TGTGCCAGCAGCGTTCTTTTAACGGGCCCAGGGGGGGACACCGGGGAGCTGTTTTTT.

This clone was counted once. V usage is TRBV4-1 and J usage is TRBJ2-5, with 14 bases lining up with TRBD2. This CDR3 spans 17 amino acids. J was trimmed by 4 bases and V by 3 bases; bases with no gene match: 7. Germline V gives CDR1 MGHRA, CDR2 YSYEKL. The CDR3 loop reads CASSQAETSGRGETQYF. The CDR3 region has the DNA TGCGCCAGCAGCCAGGCCGAGACTAGCGGGAGGGGAGAGACCCAGTACTTC.

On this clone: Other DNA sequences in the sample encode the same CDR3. The CDR3 loop is CAISDPLRTDTQYF. For the CDR3, the DNA is TGTGCCATCAGTGACCCCCTCCGGACAGATACGCAGTATTTT. The chain recombines TRBV10-3 with TRBJ2-3; D uncertain. The V end was cut by 3 bases, the J end by 3 bases, with 10 bases between. Germline assignment: CDR1 ENHRY and CDR2 SYGVKD. This CDR3 region has 14 residues.

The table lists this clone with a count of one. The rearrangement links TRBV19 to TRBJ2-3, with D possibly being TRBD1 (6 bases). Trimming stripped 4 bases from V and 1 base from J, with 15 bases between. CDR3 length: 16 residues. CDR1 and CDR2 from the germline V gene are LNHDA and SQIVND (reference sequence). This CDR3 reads CASSTPGQRRTDTQYF. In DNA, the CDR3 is TGTGCCAGTAGTACCCCCGGACAGAGACGCACAGATACGCAGTATTTT. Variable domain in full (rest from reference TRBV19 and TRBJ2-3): DGGITQSPKYLFRKEGQNVTLSCEQNLNHDAMYWYRQDPGQGLRLIYYSQIVNDFQKGDIAEGYSVSREKKESFPLTVTSAQKNPTAFYLCASSTPGQRRTDTQYFGPGTRLTVL.